These 5 T cell receptor beta chains came from one sample sequenced in a study of CD8 T cells in ankylosing spondylitis. These receptors have no identified antigens. Using its own MiXCR run on the 5' RACE reads, TCRdb lists one record per CDR3 protein. The table includes about 750,000 distinct CDR3 sequences, around 17% detected once. Findings and limits, study-wide: About 8 highly homologous variants made up a TCR beta motif that seemed to typify ankylosing spondylitis blood.

The sample taken for sequencing was blood, either unsorted or a sorted T cell fraction (not recorded which). These receptors originate from a male donor with ankylosing spondylitis.

The rearrangement joins TRBV29-1 to TRBJ2-3, with 9 nucleotides matching TRBD1. V shed 5 bases and J 2 bases; nucleotides not matched to a gene: 8. From germline, CDR1 is SQVTM and CDR2 ANQGSEA. The CDR3 is 15 amino acids. The CDR3 reads CSVNGQGHHTDTQYF. The DNA for the CDR3 is TGCAGCGTTAACGGACAGGGGCACCACACAGATACGCAGTATTTT.

This clonotype was counted only a few times. The J gene is TRBJ1-1, the V gene TRBV2, with a tentative D call TRBD1 (5 bases). The ends were cut back, 1 base at V and 4 bases at J, with 13 bases in the middle. Germline CDR1 is SNHLY and CDR2 is FYNNEI. The CDR3 totals 15 residues. Here the CDR3 reads CASSEGWGRLTEAFF. The CDR3 bases are TGTGCCAGCAGTGAAGGTTGGGGGAGACTCACTGAAGCTTTCTTT. Supplemented by reference TRBV2 and TRBJ1-1, the full variable domain reads EPEVTQTPSHQVTQMGQEVILRCVPISNHLYFYWYRQILGQKVEFLVSFYNNEISEKSEIFDDQFSVERPDGSNFTLKIRSTKLEDSAMYFCASSEGWGRLTEAFFGQGTRLTVV.

The gene calls are TRBV27 and TRBJ2-3; D tentatively reads TRBD1 or TRBD2 (5 bases each). CDR3 length equals 14 residues. Germline CDR1 reads MNHEY; CDR2 reads SMNVEV (reference sequence). Trimming pared 4 bases from V and 3 bases from J, leaving 11 bases between. The CDR3 spells CASSWGPLTDTQYF. CDR3 nucleotides: TGTGCCAGCAGTTGGGGACCACTTACAGATACGCAGTATTTT.

In its sample, this clonotype was seen a few times. The V call is TRBV9, the J call TRBJ2-7, with D possibly called TRBD1 or TRBD2 (5 bases each). The CDR3 spans 15 residues. Germline V lookup: CDR1 SGDLS, CDR2 YYNGEE. Trimming pared 0 bases from V and 0 bases from J, leaving 10 bases between. The CDR3 is CASSVEPGSSYEQYF. As DNA, the CDR3 is TGTGCCAGCAGCGTAGAACCAGGGAGCTCCTACGAGCAGTACTTC.

This clonotype has more than one count but fewer than ten. The V and J genes are TRBV29-1 and TRBJ2-7, with TRBD1 matching 8 bases. Looked up from germline, CDR1 is SQVTM and CDR2 is ANQGSEA. With V trimmed by 5 bases and J by 3 bases, 3 bases remained unmatched. The CDR3 runs to 12 residues. The chain's CDR3 is CSVRQGRYEQYF. CDR3 nucleotides: TGCAGCGTTAGACAGGGGCGCTACGAGCAGTACTTC.